Reported below is one T cell receptor beta chain. The antigen is undetermined. This sample is part of a study of OX40 agonist ivuxolimab in advanced cancers. Notes on the study in general: CD4+ and CD8+ T cells in blood underwent clonal expansion by week 6 at 0.1 to 3.0 mg/kg.

Sequencing used immunoSEQ multiplex PCR; TCRdb keeps in-frame clones, though not all of them. The sample holds about 74,000 clones; almost 85% are singletons and the top ten take roughly 2%. Germline assignment: CDR1 MNHEY and CDR2 SMNVEV (reference sequence). Trimming stripped 6 bases from V and 0 bases from J, with 11 bases between. This CDR3 has 14 amino acids. The sequence was collected from an adult with an advanced solid tumor such as melanoma, head and neck, liver or kidney cancer. The J gene is TRBJ1-1, the V gene TRBV27; D not resolved. The sequenced sample was CD4+ or CD8+ T cells sorted from blood, obtained in a trial of the OX40 agonist ivuxolimab. The CDR3, as DNA: TGTGCCAGCAGAGGAGGCAGCCTGAACACTGAAGCTTTCTTT. Its translation is CASRGGSLNTEAFF.